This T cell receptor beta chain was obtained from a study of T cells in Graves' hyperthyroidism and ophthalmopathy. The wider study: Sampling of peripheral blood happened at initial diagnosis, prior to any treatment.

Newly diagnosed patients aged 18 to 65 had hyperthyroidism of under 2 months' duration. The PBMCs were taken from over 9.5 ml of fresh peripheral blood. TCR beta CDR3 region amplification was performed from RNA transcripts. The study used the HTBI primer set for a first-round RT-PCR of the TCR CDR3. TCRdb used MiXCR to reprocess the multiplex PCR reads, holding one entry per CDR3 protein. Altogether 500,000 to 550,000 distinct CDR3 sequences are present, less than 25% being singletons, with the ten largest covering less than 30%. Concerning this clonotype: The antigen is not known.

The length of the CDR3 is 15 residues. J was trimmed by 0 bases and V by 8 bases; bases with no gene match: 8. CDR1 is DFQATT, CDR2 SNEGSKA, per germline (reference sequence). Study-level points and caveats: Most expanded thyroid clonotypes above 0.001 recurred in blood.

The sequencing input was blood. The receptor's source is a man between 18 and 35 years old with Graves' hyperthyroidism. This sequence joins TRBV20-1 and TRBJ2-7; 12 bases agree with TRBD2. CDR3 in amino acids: CSPGTSGFSSYEQYF. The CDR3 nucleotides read TGCAGTCCCGGGACTAGCGGGTTTAGCTCCTACGAGCAGTACTTC.